The 17 T cell receptor beta chains presented below share a single source sample, sequenced in a study of Ad26.COV2.S vaccination and SARS-CoV-2 variants. TCRdb's copy holds only in-frame clones and misses some; the assay was immunoSEQ multiplex PCR. The sample has almost 400,000 clones, approximately 89% seen once. Treatment: roughly 19 received Ad26.COV2.S at low or high dose, single or two shots; five or six received placebo; per-sample allocation not given. Vaccine and placebo recipients were sampled on day 63 after the first injection. Sequenced here: peripheral blood, sampled in a trial of Ad26.COV2.S vaccine versus placebo. The receptors were gathered from a person aged 18-65 years who received the Ad26.COV2.S COVID-19 vaccine or a placebo.

Written as DNA, the CDR3 is TGTGCCAGCAGCCGAACGGGGAACTATGGCTACACCTTC. It specifies CASSRTGNYGYTF. V usage is TRBV11-3 and J usage is TRBJ1-2; unclear D gene. The V gene's germline CDR1 is SGHNT and CDR2 YENEEA. Trimming left V 5 bases short and J 2 bases short, with 9 bases between. This CDR3 spans 13 amino acids.

The V and J genes are TRBV6-5 and TRBJ2-5; tentative D call: TRBD2 (5 bases). In germline, CDR1 is MNHEY, CDR2 SVGAGI. Trimming removed 4 bases at V and 10 bases at J, with 13 bases between. This CDR3 is built from 12 residues. CDR3 in amino acids: CASSSNSGFQYF. The CDR3 nucleotides read TGTGCCAGCAGTTCCAACTCGGGGTTCCAGTACTTC.

This chain joins TRBV27 and TRBJ2-3, with D possibly being TRBD2 (5 bases). V was clipped by 6 bases and J by 9 bases, with 16 bases between them. Per germline, CDR1 MNHEY and CDR2 SMNVEV (reference sequence). This CDR3 spans 13 amino acids. The CDR3 bases are TGTGCCAGCAGCTACGCATTACAGCGGACGCAGTATTTT. Translation: CASSYALQRTQYF.

This chain links TRBV6-5 with TRBJ1-6, with no clear D. V shed 7 bases and J shed 0 bases, with 10 bases lying between them. The germline CDR1 and CDR2 sequences are MNHEY and SVGAGI. The CDR3 length is 15 residues. The DNA of the CDR3 is TGTGCCAGCACCTTCAAGAGCTCCTATAATTCACCCCTCCACTTT. It yields the protein CASTFKSSYNSPLHF.

This clone was seen a single time. The genes are TRBV5-1 and TRBJ1-2, with TRBD1 matching 9 bases. Germline loops: CDR1 SGHRS, CDR2 YFSETQ. The CDR3 consists of 15 residues. Losses at the gene ends were 0 bases for V and 8 bases for J; bases not matched to a gene: 8. The CDR3: CASSLAPRQGVGYTF. As DNA, the CDR3 is TGCGCCAGCAGCTTGGCCCCAAGACAGGGGGTAGGCTACACCTTC.

The CDR3 loop is CASSLMSSYNEQFF. The CDR3 nucleotides are TGCGCCAGCAGCTTGATGTCCTCCTACAATGAGCAGTTCTTC. V and J are TRBV5-1 and TRBJ2-1; D gene unclear. Germline V gives CDR1 SGHRS, CDR2 YFSETQ. The CDR3 spans 14 residues. Trimming removed 1 base at V and 0 bases at J, with 5 bases between.

This sequence joins TRBV4-1 and TRBJ2-1, with 7 bases that match TRBD2. The CDR3 is 14 amino acids. Trimming took 4 bases from V and 4 from J; bases not matched to a gene: 4. Germline CDR1 MGHRA, CDR2 YSYEKL. CDR3 loop: CASSPRDYYNEQFF. The CDR3 nucleotides are TGCGCCAGCAGCCCCCGGGACTATTACAATGAGCAGTTCTTC.

This chain connects TRBV10-3 to TRBJ2-5; 10 bases line up with TRBD2. CDR3 length: 13 residues. Per the germline V gene, CDR1 is ENHRY and CDR2 is SYGVKD. V dropped 3 bases and J dropped 5; count of bases not matched to a gene: 0. The CDR3 coding sequence is TGTGCCATCAGTGAAGCGGGAGGGGAGACCCAGTACTTC. This encodes CAISEAGGETQYF.

V and J are TRBV27 and TRBJ1-1; D is uncertain. In germline, CDR1 is MNHEY, CDR2 SMNVEV (reference sequence). The CDR3 is 13 amino acids. Deletions cut 4 bases from V and 4 bases from J, with 10 bases between. The CDR3 spells CASSSFEGTEAFF. In DNA, the CDR3 is TGTGCCAGCAGTTCTTTTGAAGGCACTGAAGCTTTCTTT.

The chain recombines TRBV7-9 with TRBJ2-1; D tentatively reads TRBD1 or TRBD2 (5 bases each). CDR3 length: 14 amino acids. Germline V gene lookup returns CDR1 SEHNR and CDR2 FQNEAQ (reference sequence). V lost 3 bases, J lost 4 bases, and 10 bases lay in between. DNA of the CDR3: TGTGCCAGCAGCTTTGGGACCTCGTACAATGAGCAGTTCTTC. Encoded protein: CASSFGTSYNEQFF.

The count of this clone is one. The chain has TRBV11-2 and TRBJ2-1, with 8 bases lining up with TRBD2. Per germline, CDR1 SGHAT and CDR2 FQNNGV. V dropped 4 bases and J dropped 8; count of bases not matched to a gene: 13. The CDR3 runs to 16 residues. The CDR3 DNA reads as TGTGCCAGCAGCTGGAGCGGGAGTAGGGGTCGGTATGAGCAGTTCTTC. This gives the protein CASSWSGSRGRYEQFF.

The chain couples TRBV2 to TRBJ2-7; 8 nucleotides match TRBD1. V shed 4 bases, J shed 3 bases, and the junction held 2 bases outside the gene matches. CDR1 and CDR2 from the germline V gene are SNHLY and FYNNEI. The CDR3 runs to 13 residues. The CDR3 DNA sequence: TGTGCCAGCAGTGTCAGGGGGCTCTACGAGCAGTACTTC. This encodes CASSVRGLYEQYF.

The chain couples TRBV6-5 to TRBJ1-6; D may be TRBD1 (6 bases). Per the germline V gene, CDR1 is MNHEY and CDR2 is SVGAGI. Trimming stripped 7 bases from V and 3 bases from J, with 13 bases between. The CDR3 consists of 15 residues. CDR3 amino acids: CASIQGGNYNSPLHF. CDR3 coding DNA: TGTGCCAGCATCCAAGGGGGGAACTATAATTCACCCCTCCACTTT.

The chain links TRBV6-5 to TRBJ1-1; D is ambiguous. The germline V gene encodes CDR1 MNHEY and CDR2 SVGAGI. V was cut by 2 bases and J by 1 base, with 5 bases left in between. The CDR3 has 13 residues. CDR3 DNA: TGTGCCAGCAGTTACATAGGGAACACTGAAGCTTTCTTT. Its translation is CASSYIGNTEAFF.

The chain recombines TRBV4-3 with TRBJ1-2; D might be TRBD1 (5 bases). V gave up 0 bases and J gave up 0 bases, with 11 bases separating them. The V gene's germline CDR1 is LGHNA and CDR2 YSLEER. The CDR3 runs to 16 residues. The CDR3 sequence: CASSQDLGRTNYGYTF. The CDR3 DNA is TGCGCCAGCAGCCAAGATCTGGGGCGGACTAACTATGGCTACACCTTC.

The rearrangement links TRBV30 to TRBJ2-3; D uncertain. Germline V gene data show CDR1 as GTSNPN and CDR2 as SVGIG (reference sequence). V lost 3 bases, J lost 2 bases, and 15 bases lay in between. The CDR3 extends over 15 amino acids. The DNA of the CDR3 is TGTGCCTGGAGAATGGGCCTGACTGTCACAGATACGCAGTATTTT. It is translated as CAWRMGLTVTDTQYF.

The V and J genes are TRBV6-5 and TRBJ1-1, with a tentative D call TRBD1 (6 bases). There are 13 residues in the CDR3. Trimming pared 5 bases from V and 3 bases from J, leaving 10 bases between. The V gene's germline CDR1 is MNHEY and CDR2 SVGAGI. In nucleotides, the CDR3 is TGTGCCAGCAGTCCATCAGGGGACACTGAAGCTTTCTTT. Translating it yields CASSPSGDTEAFF.